This T cell receptor (beta chain) was sequenced during a study of blood T cell repertoires in COVID-19. Turning to the study itself: Samples representing acute and convalescent COVID-19 were sourced from the United States, Italy and Spain. The analysed material was cDNA or gDNA that came from T cells, B-cell-depleted T cells, or PBMCs.

Germline lookup yields CDR1 SGHRS and CDR2 YFSETQ. V lost 0 bases and J lost 3, with 12 bases in between. The CDR3 spans 16 residues. The authors' processing: Amplification with reference gene primers provided the estimates of nucleated cell counts. Some clones are missing from TCRdb's copy, which holds only in-frame ones; the method was immunoSEQ multiplex PCR. The DNA was the basis for D and trimming; V, J and clone size are from that table. The data show approximately 190,000 clones, about 88% seen once. Sample: peripheral blood. This sequence joins TRBV5-1 and TRBJ2-2; weak D call: TRBD2 (6 bases). The sequence was obtained from a man aged 25-45 years with active or convalescent COVID-19. The CDR3 region is CASSLGQGGYTGELFF. CDR3 DNA: TGCGCCAGCAGCTTGGGGCAGGGAGGTTACACCGGGGAGCTGTTTTTT.